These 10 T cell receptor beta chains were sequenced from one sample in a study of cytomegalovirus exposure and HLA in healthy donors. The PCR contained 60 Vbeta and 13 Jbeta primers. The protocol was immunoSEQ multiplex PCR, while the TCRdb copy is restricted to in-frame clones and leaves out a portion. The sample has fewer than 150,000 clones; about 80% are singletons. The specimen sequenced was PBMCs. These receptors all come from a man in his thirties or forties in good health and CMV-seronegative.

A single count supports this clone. CDR3 sequence reads: CASSLSTGLNEQYF. For the CDR3, the DNA is TGTGCCAGCTCACTCTCGACAGGGTTAAACGAGCAGTACTTC. The chain uses TRBV18 and TRBJ2-7; 7 nucleotides agree with TRBD1. Germline assignment: CDR1 KGHSH and CDR2 LQKENI. J lost 5 bases, V lost 4 bases, and 8 bases had no gene match. The CDR3 totals 14 residues.

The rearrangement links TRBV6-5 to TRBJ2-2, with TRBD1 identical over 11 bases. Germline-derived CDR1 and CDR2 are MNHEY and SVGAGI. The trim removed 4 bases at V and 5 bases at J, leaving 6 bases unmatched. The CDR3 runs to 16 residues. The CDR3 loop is CASSWAGTGGTGELFF. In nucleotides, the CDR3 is TGTGCCAGCAGTTGGGCCGGGACAGGGGGAACCGGGGAGCTGTTTTTT.

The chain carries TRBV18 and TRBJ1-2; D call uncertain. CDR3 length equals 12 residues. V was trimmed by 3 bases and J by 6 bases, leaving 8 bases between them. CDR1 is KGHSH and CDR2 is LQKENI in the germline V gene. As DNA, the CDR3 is TGTGCCAGCTCACCGTCAGGTGATGGCTACACCTTC. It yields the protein CASSPSGDGYTF.

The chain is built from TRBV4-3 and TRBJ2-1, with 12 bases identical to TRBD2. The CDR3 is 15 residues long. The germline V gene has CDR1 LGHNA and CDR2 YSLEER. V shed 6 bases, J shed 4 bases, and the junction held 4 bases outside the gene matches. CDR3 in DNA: TGCGCCAGCAGTCGCCTAGCGGGAGGGTACAATGAGCAGTTCTTC. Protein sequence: CASSRLAGGYNEQFF.

The CDR3 bases are TGTGCCACTACGGAAATGGATACGCAGTATTTT. It specifies CATTEMDTQYF. The chain uses TRBV30 and TRBJ2-3; D ambiguous. Germline CDR1 and CDR2: GTSNPN and SVGIG (reference sequence). The V gene lost 8 bases and the J gene lost 6 bases, with 12 bases spanning the gap. The CDR3 spans 11 residues.

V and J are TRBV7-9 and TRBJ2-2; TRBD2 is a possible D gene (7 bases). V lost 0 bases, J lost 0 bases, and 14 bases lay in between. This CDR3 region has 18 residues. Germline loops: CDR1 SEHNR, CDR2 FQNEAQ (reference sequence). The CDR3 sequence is CASSLARGGSANTGELFF. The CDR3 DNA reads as TGTGCCAGCAGCTTAGCTAGGGGGGGCTCGGCGAACACCGGGGAGCTGTTTTTT.

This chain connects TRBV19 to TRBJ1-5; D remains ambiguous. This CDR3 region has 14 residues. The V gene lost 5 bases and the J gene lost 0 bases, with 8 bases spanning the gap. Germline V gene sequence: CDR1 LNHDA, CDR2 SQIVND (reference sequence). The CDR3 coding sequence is TGTGCCAGTAGTGGAGGAAATAGCAATCAGCCCCAGCATTTT. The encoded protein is CASSGGNSNQPQHF.

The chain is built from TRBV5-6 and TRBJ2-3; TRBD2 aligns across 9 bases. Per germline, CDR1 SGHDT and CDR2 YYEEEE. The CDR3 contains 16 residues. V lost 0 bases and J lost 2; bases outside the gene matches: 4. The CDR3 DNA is TGTGCCAGCAGCTTGGGACTAGCGGTAATCACAGATACGCAGTATTTT. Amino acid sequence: CASSLGLAVITDTQYF.

The CDR3 reads CASSPPTDKYEQYF. The CDR3 nucleotides are TGTGCCAGCTCACCACCCACGGACAAATACGAGCAGTACTTC. The chain uses TRBV18 and TRBJ2-7; a possible D gene is TRBD1 (5 bases). The V gene's germline CDR1 is KGHSH and CDR2 LQKENI. The CDR3 has 14 amino acids. Trimming took off 0 bases at V and 4 bases at J, with 10 bases between the two ends.

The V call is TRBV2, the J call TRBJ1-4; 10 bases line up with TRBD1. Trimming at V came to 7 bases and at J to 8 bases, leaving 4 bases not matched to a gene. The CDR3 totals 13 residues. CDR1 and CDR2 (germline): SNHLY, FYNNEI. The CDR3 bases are TGTGCCAGCACGGGACAGGGGACCGAAAAACTGTTTTTT. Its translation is CASTGQGTEKLFF.